Listed here are 17 T cell receptor beta chains from one sample, sequenced in a study of cytomegalovirus exposure and HLA in healthy donors. The PCR used 60 Vbeta and 13 Jbeta primers. The method was immunoSEQ multiplex PCR; TCRdb's version includes in-frame clones alone and lacks a portion of them. The sample holds 95,000 to 120,000 clones, 70% to 85% seen once. The sequencing input was PBMCs. The receptors here all came from a middle-aged woman in good health and CMV-seropositive.

The CDR3 is CASSFWDRRPDTQYF. In nucleotides, the CDR3 is TGTGCCAGCAGCTTTTGGGACAGGCGGCCGGATACGCAGTATTTT. The rearrangement joins TRBV5-4 to TRBJ2-3; TRBD1 aligns across 8 bases. CDR1 is SGHNT and CDR2 is YYREEE in the germline V gene (reference sequence). Losses at the gene ends were 2 bases for V and 6 bases for J; bases not matched to a gene: 8. The CDR3 extends over 15 amino acids.

The chain joins TRBV7-9 to TRBJ1-4; perhaps TRBD1 as D (5 bases). Germline V gives CDR1 SEHNR, CDR2 FQNEAQ (reference sequence). There are 14 residues in the CDR3. The V and J ends lost 5 bases and 7 bases respectively, with 14 bases between them. The CDR3 region has the DNA TGTGCCAGCAGCCAGGGTCCGCCCGGTGAAAAACTGTTTTTT. As protein: CASSQGPPGEKLFF.

The chain joins TRBV6-5 to TRBJ1-1; 7 nucleotides align to TRBD1. The V segment lost 2 bases and the J segment 7 bases; nucleotides outside the gene matches: 7. This CDR3 has 14 residues. CDR1 and CDR2 from the germline V gene are MNHEY and SVGAGI. CDR3 sequence reads: CASSYTTGAGEAFF. Written as DNA, the CDR3 is TGTGCCAGCAGTTACACAACAGGGGCCGGTGAAGCTTTCTTT.

The chain carries TRBV30 and TRBJ1-2; no clear D gene. V gave up 1 base and J gave up 2 bases, with 11 bases separating them. The germline V gene encodes CDR1 GTSNPN and CDR2 SVGIG (reference sequence). This CDR3 is 14 amino acids long. CDR3 DNA sequence: TGTGCCTGGAGTGGGCAGGCAAGGAACTATGGCTACACCTTC. Translation: CAWSGQARNYGYTF.

This clone was seen only a few times. The chain recombines TRBV6-1 with TRBJ2-1, with D possibly matching TRBD1 (6 bases). The V end was cut by 9 bases, the J end by 0 bases, with 9 bases between. CDR1 MNHNS and CDR2 SASEGT come from the germline V gene. This CDR3 spans 13 amino acids. The CDR3 loop reads CASRTDSYNEQFF. Here the CDR3 DNA reads TGTGCCAGTAGGACAGACTCCTACAATGAGCAGTTCTTC.

The chain couples TRBV9 to TRBJ2-1, with D possibly matching TRBD1 (6 bases). Trimming pared 0 bases from V and 7 bases from J, leaving 14 bases between. Germline CDR1 and CDR2: SGDLS and YYNGEE. This CDR3 contains 15 residues. Here the CDR3 reads CASSVAPIRGNEQFF. The DNA for the CDR3 is TGTGCCAGCAGCGTAGCCCCCATCAGGGGAAATGAGCAGTTCTTC. The full variable domain, completed using reference TRBV9 and TRBJ2-1, is DSGVTQTPKHLITATGQRVTLRCSPRSGDLSVYWYQQSLDQGLQFLIQYYNGEERAKGNILERFSAQQFPDLHSELNLSSLELGDSALYFCASSVAPIRGNEQFFGPGTRLTVL.

The V gene is TRBV7-9, the J gene TRBJ2-5, with D possibly matching TRBD2 (6 bases). CDR1 is SEHNR, CDR2 FQNEAQ, per germline (reference sequence). V shed 5 bases and J shed 1 base, with 8 bases lying between them. The CDR3 runs 13 residues. In nucleotides, the CDR3 is TGTGCCAGCAGCCGGGGGTTCCAAGAGACCCAGTACTTC. It is translated as CASSRGFQETQYF.

V gene TRBV2 combines with J gene TRBJ1-1, with a possible D match to TRBD1 (5 bases). The CDR3 is made up of 14 amino acids. Between the trimmed V and J ends, which lost 4 bases and 4 bases, there was a span of 13 bases. Germline lookup yields CDR1 SNHLY and CDR2 FYNNEI. The DNA for the CDR3 is TGTGCCAGCAGTGCCTGGGGCCCTGGCACTGAAGCTTTCTTT. It codes for CASSAWGPGTEAFF.

J is TRBJ2-2 and V is TRBV19; 10 nucleotides agree with TRBD1. V was pared by 10 bases and J by 6 bases, with 8 bases of the junction left unmatched. CDR3 length equals 14 residues. Per germline, CDR1 LNHDA and CDR2 SQIVND (reference sequence). The CDR3 protein is CATGTGVSAGELFF. The CDR3 DNA follows: TGTGCCACGGGGACAGGGGTAAGCGCCGGGGAGCTGTTTTTT.

The V gene is TRBV6-1, the J gene TRBJ2-7; D is perhaps TRBD2 (6 bases). Trimming removed 7 bases from V and 2 bases from J, with 9 bases in between. This CDR3 contains 12 residues. Germline CDR1 and CDR2: MNHNS and SASEGT. CDR3 sequence: CASIGGAYEQYF. The CDR3 DNA is TGTGCCAGCATCGGAGGGGCCTACGAGCAGTACTTC.

Regarding this clone: This CDR3 is also generated by other DNA sequences in the sample. The chain uses TRBV29-1 and TRBJ1-1; TRBD1 is a possible D gene (5 bases). This CDR3 region has 10 residues. Trimming left V 5 bases short and J 8 bases short, with 9 bases between. Germline V gene lookup returns CDR1 SQVTM and CDR2 ANQGSEA. Here the CDR3 reads CSVQTVEAFF. CDR3 bases: TGCAGCGTTCAGACAGTAGAAGCTTTCTTT.

The CDR3 region has the DNA TGTGCCAGCAGTGAACCACTAGCGGGGCCCTACTACGAGCAGTACTTC. It yields the protein CASSEPLAGPYYEQYF. The chain joins TRBV6-1 to TRBJ2-7, with 10 bases identical to TRBD2. With V trimmed by 2 bases and J by 3 bases, 7 bases remained unmatched. Germline assignment: CDR1 MNHNS and CDR2 SASEGT. The CDR3 totals 16 residues.

The rearrangement uses TRBV5-5 and TRBJ1-4, with 8 bases matching TRBD1. Trimming at V came to 4 bases and at J to 8 bases, leaving 7 bases not matched to a gene. In germline, CDR1 is SGHKS, CDR2 YYEKEE (reference sequence). CDR3 length: 14 residues. CDR3 nucleotides: TGTGCCAGCAGCGTCCGGACAGGGAACGAAAAACTGTTTTTT. It translates to CASSVRTGNEKLFF.

This chain uses TRBV11-2 with TRBJ2-4; TRBD1 matches 7 bases. Per germline, CDR1 SGHAT and CDR2 FQNNGV. The CDR3 totals 17 residues. V was pared by 4 bases and J by 0 bases, with 9 bases of the junction left unmatched. The CDR3 sequence: CASSSPGQNLAKNIQYF. CDR3 coding DNA: TGTGCCAGCAGCTCCCCGGGACAGAACCTAGCCAAAAACATTCAGTACTTC.

This rearrangement joins TRBV5-5 to TRBJ2-4; D is perhaps TRBD1 (6 bases). Per the germline V gene, CDR1 is SGHKS and CDR2 is YYEKEE (reference sequence). The length of the CDR3 is 16 residues. The germline V and J ends were trimmed by 5 bases and 1 base, with 16 bases remaining between them. This CDR3 is CASSQMGARAKNIQYF. In DNA form, the CDR3 reads TGTGCCAGCAGTCAAATGGGGGCGCGGGCCAAAAACATTCAGTACTTC.

The chain uses TRBV10-3 and TRBJ1-2; D is uncertain. The CDR3 sequence is 14 residues long. Per the germline V gene, CDR1 is ENHRY and CDR2 is SYGVKD. Trimming shortened V by 11 bases and J by 4 bases, and 20 bases separated the two germline ends. The CDR3 DNA reads TGTGCCGTAGGACCCCTTGAGGGTCCCTATGGCTACACCTTC. This encodes CAVGPLEGPYGYTF.

The V call is TRBV19, the J call TRBJ2-1; no reliable D call. The CDR3 is 14 amino acids. Germline V gene data show CDR1 as LNHDA and CDR2 as SQIVND (reference sequence). V lost 3 bases, J lost 5 bases, and 11 bases lay in between. The CDR3 DNA reads TGTGCCAGTAGTATCGGCCAGACAAACAATGAGCAGTTCTTC. Protein product: CASSIGQTNNEQFF.